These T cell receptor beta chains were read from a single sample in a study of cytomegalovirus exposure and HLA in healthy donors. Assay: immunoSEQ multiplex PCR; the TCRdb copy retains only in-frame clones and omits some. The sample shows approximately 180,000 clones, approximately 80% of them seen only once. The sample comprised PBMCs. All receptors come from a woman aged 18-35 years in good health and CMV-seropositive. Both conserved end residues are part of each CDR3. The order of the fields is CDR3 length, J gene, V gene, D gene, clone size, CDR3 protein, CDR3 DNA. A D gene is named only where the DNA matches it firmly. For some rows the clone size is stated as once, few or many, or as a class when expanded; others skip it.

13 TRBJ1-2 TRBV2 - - CASSEQANYGYTF TGTGCCAGCAGCGAACAGGCTAACTATGGCTACACCTTC
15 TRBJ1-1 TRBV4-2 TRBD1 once CASSQTGTGGTEAFF TGTGCCAGCAGCCAAACCGGGACAGGGGGAACTGAAGCTTTCTTT
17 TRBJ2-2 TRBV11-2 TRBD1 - CASSRTGQTPNTGELFF TGTGCCAGCAGCCGGACAGGGCAAACCCCAAACACCGGGGAGCTGTTTTTT
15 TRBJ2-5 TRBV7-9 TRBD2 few CASSSGLAGFETQYF TGTGCCAGCAGCTCGGGACTAGCGGGGTTCGAGACCCAGTACTTC
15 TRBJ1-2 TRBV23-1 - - CASSQWTKANYGYTF TGCGCCAGCAGTCAATGGACAAAAGCCAACTATGGCTACACCTTC
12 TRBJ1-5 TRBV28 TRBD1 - CAVTGGDQPQHF TGTGCGGTAACAGGGGGTGACCAGCCCCAGCATTTT
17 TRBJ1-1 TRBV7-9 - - CASSLRDSTTGNTEAFF TGTGCCAGCAGCTTAAGGGATTCAACTACAGGGAACACTGAAGCTTTCTTT
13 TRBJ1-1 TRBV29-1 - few CSACQGRNTEAFF TGCAGCGCATGTCAGGGGCGGAACACTGAAGCTTTCTTT
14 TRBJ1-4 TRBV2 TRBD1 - CASSRDRGYEKLFF TGTGCCAGCAGTAGGGACAGGGGATATGAAAAACTGTTTTTT
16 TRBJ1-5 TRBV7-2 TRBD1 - CASSLYPGQANQPQHF TGTGCCAGCAGCTTATATCCGGGACAGGCTAATCAGCCCCAGCATTTT
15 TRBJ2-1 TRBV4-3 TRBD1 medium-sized CASSQDSTGGWEQFF TGCGCCAGCAGCCAAGATTCAACAGGGGGGTGGGAGCAGTTCTTC
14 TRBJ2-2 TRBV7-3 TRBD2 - CASRLAGGYGELFF TGTGCCAGCAGGCTAGCGGGGGGGTACGGGGAGCTGTTTTTT
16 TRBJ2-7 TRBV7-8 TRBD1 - CASSLAFAQGLNEQYF TGTGCCAGCAGCTTAGCGTTTGCACAGGGGCTAAACGAGCAGTACTTC
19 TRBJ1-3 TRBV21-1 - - CASSNRSTGGLRSGNTIYF TGTGCCAGCAGCAACCGTTCGACAGGGGGCCTTCGCTCTGGAAACACCATATATTTT
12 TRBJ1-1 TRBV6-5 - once CASSERPVEAFF TGTGCCAGCAGTGAAAGGCCGGTGGAGGCTTTCTTT
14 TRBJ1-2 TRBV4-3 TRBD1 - CASSQVGGAYGYTF TGCGCCAGCAGCCAAGTAGGGGGCGCCTATGGCTACACCTTC
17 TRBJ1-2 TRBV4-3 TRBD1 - CASSQAGRGSSNYGYTF TGCGCCAGCAGCCAAGCGGGCAGGGGGTCTTCTAACTATGGCTACACCTTC
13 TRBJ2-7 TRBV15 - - CATSFTGSYEQYF TGTGCCACCAGCTTTACAGGGAGCTACGAGCAGTACTTC
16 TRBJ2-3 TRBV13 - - CASSHRGGGITDTQYF TGTGCCAGCAGCCACCGAGGGGGCGGGATCACAGATACGCAGTATTTT
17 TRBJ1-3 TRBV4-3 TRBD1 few CASSQDVQGARGNTIYF TGCGCCAGCAGCCAAGACGTGCAGGGGGCGCGAGGAAACACCATATATTTT
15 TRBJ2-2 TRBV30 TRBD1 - CAWSKLTGGTGELFF TGTGCCTGGAGCAAGCTAACAGGGGGCACCGGGGAGCTGTTTTTT
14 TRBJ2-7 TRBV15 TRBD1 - CATSTRTGKGEQYF TGTGCCACCAGCACGAGGACAGGGAAGGGAGAGCAGTACTTC
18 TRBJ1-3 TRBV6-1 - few CASSEPGAGGNSGNTIYF TGTGCCAGCAGTGAACCTGGAGCTGGGGGGAACTCTGGAAACACCATATATTTT
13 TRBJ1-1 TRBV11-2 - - CASSVTSDTEAFF TGTGCCAGCAGCGTAACTAGTGACACTGAAGCTTTCTTT
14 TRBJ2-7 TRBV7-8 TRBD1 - CASSLGTGSYEQYF TGTGCCAGCAGCTTGGGGACAGGGTCCTACGAGCAGTACTTC
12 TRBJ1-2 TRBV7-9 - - CASSLVSYGYTF TGTGCCAGCAGCTTAGTCAGCTATGGCTACACCTTC
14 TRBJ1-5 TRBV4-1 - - CASSPAGSNQPQHF TGCGCCAGCAGCCCGGCCGGGAGCAATCAGCCCCAGCATTTT
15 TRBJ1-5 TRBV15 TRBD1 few CATSLGQNSNQPQHF TGTGCCACCAGCCTGGGACAGAATAGCAATCAGCCCCAGCATTTT